This entry features one T cell receptor beta chain sequence. Its specificity is unknown. V lost 0 bases and J 6 bases, leaving 13 bases between the germline ends. The germline gives CDR1 GTSNPN, CDR2 SVGIG (reference sequence). The CDR3 is made up of 14 amino acids. The sample originates from a study of cytomegalovirus exposure and HLA in healthy donors. Study-level points and caveats: The study put some 160 TCR beta chains on its list as cytomegalovirus-associated. Under in vitro conditions, a few CMV-associated chains were confirmed as specific for CMV antigens. For most TCR beta V segments, an earlier analysis put the productive rate at about 87% or about 30% of the time. Later examination showed HLA-associated TCR beta chains had greater clonal expansion than equally common others.

Use of 60 Vbeta and 13 Jbeta primers characterized the PCR. The table came from immunoSEQ multiplex PCR; TCRdb's copy has only in-frame clones and leaves some out. The data contain about 180,000 clones, 75% to 85% of them singletons. The chain joins TRBV30 to TRBJ2-3, with a possible D match to TRBD2 (6 bases). The TCR was taken from a young man in good health and CMV-seronegative. The source material was PBMCs. This CDR3 reads CAWSVLGGGDTQYF. The CDR3 nucleotides read TGTGCCTGGAGTGTACTGGGAGGCGGCGATACGCAGTATTTT. Drawing the rest from reference TRBV30 and TRBJ2-3, the complete variable domain is SQTIHQWPATLVQPVGSPLSLECTVEGTSNPNLYWYRQAAGRGLQLLFYSVGIGQISSEVPQNLSASRPQDRQFILSSKKLLLSDSGFYLCAWSVLGGGDTQYFGPGTRLTVL.